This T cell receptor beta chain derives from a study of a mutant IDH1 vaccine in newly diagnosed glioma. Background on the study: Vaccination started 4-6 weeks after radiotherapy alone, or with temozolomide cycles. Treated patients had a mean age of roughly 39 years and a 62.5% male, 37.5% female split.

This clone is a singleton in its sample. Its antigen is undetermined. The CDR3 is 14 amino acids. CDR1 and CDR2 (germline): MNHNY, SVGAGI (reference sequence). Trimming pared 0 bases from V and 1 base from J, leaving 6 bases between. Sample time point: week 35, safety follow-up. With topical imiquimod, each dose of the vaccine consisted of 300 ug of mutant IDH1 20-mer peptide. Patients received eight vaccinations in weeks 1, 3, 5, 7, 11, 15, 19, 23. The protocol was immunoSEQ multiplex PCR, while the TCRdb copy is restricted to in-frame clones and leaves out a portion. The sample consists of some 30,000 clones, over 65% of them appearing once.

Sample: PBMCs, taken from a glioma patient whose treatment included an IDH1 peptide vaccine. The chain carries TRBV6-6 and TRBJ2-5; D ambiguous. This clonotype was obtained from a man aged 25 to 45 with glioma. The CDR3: CASSYSSVQETQYF. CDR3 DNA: TGTGCCAGCAGTTACTCGTCCGTCCAAGAGACCCAGTACTTC.